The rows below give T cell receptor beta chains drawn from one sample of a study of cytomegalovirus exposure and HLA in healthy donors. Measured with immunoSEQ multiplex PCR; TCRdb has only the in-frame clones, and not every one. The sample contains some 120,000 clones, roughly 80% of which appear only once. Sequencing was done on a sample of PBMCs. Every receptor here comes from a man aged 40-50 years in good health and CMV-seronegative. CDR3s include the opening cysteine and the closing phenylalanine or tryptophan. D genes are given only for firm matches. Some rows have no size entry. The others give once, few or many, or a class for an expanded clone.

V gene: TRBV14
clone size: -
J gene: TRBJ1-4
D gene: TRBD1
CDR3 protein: CASSQEGTGRGKLFF
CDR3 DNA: TGTGCCAGCAGCCAAGAAGGGACAGGTCGGGGGAAACTGTTTTTT

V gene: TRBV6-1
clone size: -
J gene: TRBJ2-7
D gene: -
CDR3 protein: CATYAAAAYEQYF
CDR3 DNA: TGTGCCACGTATGCAGCGGCAGCCTACGAGCAGTACTTC

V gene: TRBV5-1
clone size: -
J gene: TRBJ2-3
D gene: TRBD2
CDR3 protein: CASSLTSGAPTDTQYF
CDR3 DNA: TGCGCCAGCAGCCTGACTAGCGGCGCCCCCACAGATACGCAGTATTTT

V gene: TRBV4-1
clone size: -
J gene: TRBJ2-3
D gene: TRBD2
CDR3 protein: CASSRGLAGEGNTDTQYF
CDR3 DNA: TGCGCCAGCAGCCGTGGACTAGCGGGGGAGGGGAACACAGATACGCAGTATTTT

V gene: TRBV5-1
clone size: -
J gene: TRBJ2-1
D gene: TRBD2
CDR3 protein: CASMRQLAANNEQFF
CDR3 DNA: TGCGCCAGCATGCGTCAGCTAGCGGCCAACAATGAGCAGTTCTTC

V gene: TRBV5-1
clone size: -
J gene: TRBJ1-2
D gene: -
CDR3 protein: CASSSDSYGYTF
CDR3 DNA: TGCGCCAGCAGCTCGGACAGCTATGGCTACACCTTC

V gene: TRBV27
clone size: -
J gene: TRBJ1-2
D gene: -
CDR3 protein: CASRGANGYTF
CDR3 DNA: TGTGCCAGCAGGGGGGCTAACGGCTACACCTTC

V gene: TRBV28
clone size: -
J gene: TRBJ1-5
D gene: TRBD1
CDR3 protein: CAAQGSNQPQHF
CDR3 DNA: TGTGCCGCACAGGGGAGCAATCAGCCCCAGCATTTT

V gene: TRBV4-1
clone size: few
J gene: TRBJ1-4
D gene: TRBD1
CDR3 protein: CASSQEEQGRNEKLFF
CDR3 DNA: TGCGCCAGCAGCCAAGAAGAACAGGGGAGGAATGAAAAACTGTTTTTT

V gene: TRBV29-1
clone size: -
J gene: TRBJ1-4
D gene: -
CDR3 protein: CSVEDRRGSYEKLFF
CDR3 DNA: TGCAGCGTTGAAGACCGTCGAGGGAGTTACGAAAAACTGTTTTTT

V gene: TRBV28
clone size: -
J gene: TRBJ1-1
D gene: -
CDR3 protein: CASREMGGSSKAFF
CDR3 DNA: TGTGCCAGCAGGGAGATGGGCGGGTCGTCTAAAGCTTTCTTT

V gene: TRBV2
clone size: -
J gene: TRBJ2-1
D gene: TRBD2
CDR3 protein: CASSSFGLAGNEQFF
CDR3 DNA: TGTGCCAGCAGTTCATTCGGGCTAGCGGGCAATGAGCAGTTCTTC

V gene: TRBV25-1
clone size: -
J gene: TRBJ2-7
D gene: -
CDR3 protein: CASSEVGLGQYF
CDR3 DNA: TGTGCCAGCAGTGAGGTGGGGCTTGGGCAGTACTTC

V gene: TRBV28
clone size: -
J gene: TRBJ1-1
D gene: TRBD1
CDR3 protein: CASSVPGQGGAEAFF
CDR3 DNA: TGTGCCAGCAGTGTACCCGGACAGGGCGGGGCTGAAGCTTTCTTT

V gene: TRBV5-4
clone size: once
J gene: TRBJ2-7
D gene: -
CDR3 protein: CASSGGRGPEPYEQYF
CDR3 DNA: TGTGCCAGCTCAGGCGGTCGGGGTCCCGAGCCGTACGAGCAGTACTTC

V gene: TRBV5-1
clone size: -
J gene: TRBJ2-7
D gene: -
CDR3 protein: CASSWDNLSYEQYF
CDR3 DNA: TGCGCCAGCAGCTGGGACAATCTCTCCTACGAGCAGTACTTC

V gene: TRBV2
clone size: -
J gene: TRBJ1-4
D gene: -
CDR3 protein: CATSRGSLGEKLFF
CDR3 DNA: TGTGCCACCTCCAGGGGATCCCTTGGTGAAAAACTGTTTTTT

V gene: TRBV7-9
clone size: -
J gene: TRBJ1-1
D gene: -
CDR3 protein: CASSLGTVATEAFF
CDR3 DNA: TGTGCCAGCAGCTTAGGGACTGTGGCGACTGAAGCTTTCTTT

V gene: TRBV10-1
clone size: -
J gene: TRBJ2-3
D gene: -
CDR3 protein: CASSDRADTQYF
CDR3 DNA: TGCGCCAGCAGTGACAGGGCAGATACGCAGTATTTT

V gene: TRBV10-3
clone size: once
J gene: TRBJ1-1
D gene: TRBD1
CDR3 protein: CAISRDREVTEAFF
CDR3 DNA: TGTGCCATCAGTAGGGACAGGGAGGTCACTGAAGCTTTCTTT

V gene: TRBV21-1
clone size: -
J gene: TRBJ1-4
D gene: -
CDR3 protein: CASIKRGKLFF
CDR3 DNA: TGTGCCAGCATTAAGCGGGGAAAACTGTTTTTT

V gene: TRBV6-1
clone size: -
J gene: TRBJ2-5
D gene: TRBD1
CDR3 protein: CASSEAQGTVPETQYF
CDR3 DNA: TGTGCCAGCAGTGAAGCACAGGGGACAGTCCCCGAGACCCAGTACTTC

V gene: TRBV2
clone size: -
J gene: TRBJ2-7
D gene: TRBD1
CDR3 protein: CASSWTGWEQYF
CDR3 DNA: TGTGCCAGCAGTTGGACAGGTTGGGAGCAGTACTTC

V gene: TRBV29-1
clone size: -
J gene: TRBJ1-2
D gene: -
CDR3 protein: CSVVSGDANYGYTF
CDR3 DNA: TGCAGCGTTGTCTCAGGCGACGCTAACTATGGCTACACCTTC

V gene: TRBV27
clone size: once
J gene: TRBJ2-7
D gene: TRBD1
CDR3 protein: CASSSRPDGGQGAYEQYF
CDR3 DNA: TGTGCCAGCAGCTCCCGGCCGGATGGGGGACAGGGGGCCTACGAGCAGTACTTC

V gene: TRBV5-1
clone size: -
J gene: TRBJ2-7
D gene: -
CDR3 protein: CASSYTTGNSLYEQYF
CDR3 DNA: TGCGCCAGCAGCTATACGACAGGTAATAGTCTCTACGAGCAGTACTTC

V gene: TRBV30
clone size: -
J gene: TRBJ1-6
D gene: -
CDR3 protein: CAWNLGSSYNSPLHF
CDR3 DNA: TGTGCCTGGAATCTGGGGAGCTCCTATAATTCACCCCTCCACTTT

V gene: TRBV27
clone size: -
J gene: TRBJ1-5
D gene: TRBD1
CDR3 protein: CASSWTGDSNQPQHF
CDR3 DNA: TGTGCCAGCAGTTGGACAGGGGATAGCAATCAGCCCCAGCATTTT

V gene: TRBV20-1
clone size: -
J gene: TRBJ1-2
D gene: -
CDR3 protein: CSAREAYGYTF
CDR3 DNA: TGCAGTGCTAGAGAGGCCTATGGCTACACCTTC

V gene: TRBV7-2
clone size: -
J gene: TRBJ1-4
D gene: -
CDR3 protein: CASSSSSRGKLFF
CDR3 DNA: TGTGCCAGCAGCTCTTCGTCCCGCGGTAAACTGTTTTTT

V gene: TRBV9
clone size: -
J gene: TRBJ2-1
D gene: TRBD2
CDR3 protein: CASSGTSGNYNEQFF
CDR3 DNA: TGTGCCAGCAGCGGAACTAGCGGAAATTACAATGAGCAGTTCTTC